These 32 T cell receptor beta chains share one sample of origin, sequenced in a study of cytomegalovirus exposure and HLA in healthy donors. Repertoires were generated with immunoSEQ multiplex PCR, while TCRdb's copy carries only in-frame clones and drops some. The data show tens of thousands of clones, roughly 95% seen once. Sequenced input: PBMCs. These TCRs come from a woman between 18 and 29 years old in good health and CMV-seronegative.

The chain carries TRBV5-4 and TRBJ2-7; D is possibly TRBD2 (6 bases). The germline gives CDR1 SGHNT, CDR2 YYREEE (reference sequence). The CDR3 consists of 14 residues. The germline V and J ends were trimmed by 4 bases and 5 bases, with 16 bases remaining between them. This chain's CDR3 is CASSPEGRRDEQYF. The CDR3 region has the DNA TGTGCCAGCAGCCCAGAAGGGAGGCGGGACGAGCAGTACTTC.

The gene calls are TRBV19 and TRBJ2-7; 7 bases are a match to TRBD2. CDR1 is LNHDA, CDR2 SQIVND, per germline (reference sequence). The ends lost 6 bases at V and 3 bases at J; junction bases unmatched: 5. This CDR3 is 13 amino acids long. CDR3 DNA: TGTGCCAGTAGCGTGACTAGCAACTACGAGCAGTACTTC. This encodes CASSVTSNYEQYF.

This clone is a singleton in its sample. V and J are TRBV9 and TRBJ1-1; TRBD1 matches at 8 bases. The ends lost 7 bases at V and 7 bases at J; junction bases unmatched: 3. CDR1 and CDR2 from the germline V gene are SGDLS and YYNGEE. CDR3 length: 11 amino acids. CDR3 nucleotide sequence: TGTGCCAGCCGAGGACAGGGTGAAGCTTTCTTT. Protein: CASRGQGEAFF.

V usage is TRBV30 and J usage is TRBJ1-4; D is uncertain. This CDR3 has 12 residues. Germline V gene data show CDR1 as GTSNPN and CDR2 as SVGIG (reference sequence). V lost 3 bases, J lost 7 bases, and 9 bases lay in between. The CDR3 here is CAWSPGSEKLFF. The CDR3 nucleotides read TGTGCCTGGAGCCCGGGTTCTGAAAAACTGTTTTTT.

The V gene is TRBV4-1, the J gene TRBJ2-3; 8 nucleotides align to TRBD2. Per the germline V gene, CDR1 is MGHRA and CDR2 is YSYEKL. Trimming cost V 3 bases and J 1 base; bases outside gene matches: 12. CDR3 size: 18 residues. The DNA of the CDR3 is TGCGCCAGCAGCCAGGTCAGCGGGAGTATAAGCGGCACAGATACGCAGTATTTT. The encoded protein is CASSQVSGSISGTDTQYF.

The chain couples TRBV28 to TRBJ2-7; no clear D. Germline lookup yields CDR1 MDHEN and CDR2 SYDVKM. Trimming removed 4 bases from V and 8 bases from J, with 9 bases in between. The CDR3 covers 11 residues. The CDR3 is CASSSGGQQYF. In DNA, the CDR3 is TGTGCCAGCAGTTCAGGTGGGCAGCAGTACTTC.

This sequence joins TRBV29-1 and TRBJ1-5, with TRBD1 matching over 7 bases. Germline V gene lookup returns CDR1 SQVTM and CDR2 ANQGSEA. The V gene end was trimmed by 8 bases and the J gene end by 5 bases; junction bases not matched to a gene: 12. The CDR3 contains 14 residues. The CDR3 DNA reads TGCAGCATCCGACAGGGCGGAACCGATCAGCCCCAGCATTTT. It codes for CSIRQGGTDQPQHF.

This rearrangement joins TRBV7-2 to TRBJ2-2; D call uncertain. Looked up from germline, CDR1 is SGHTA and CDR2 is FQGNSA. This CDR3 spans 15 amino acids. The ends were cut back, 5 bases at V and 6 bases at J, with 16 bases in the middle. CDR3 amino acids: CASSPRSDAAGELFF. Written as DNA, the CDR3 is TGTGCCAGCAGCCCGAGGTCCGACGCGGCCGGGGAGCTGTTTTTT.

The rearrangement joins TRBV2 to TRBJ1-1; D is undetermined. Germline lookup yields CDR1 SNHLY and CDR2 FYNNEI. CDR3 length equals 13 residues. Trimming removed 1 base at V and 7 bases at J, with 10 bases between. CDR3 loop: CASSEVNILEAFF. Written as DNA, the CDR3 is TGTGCCAGCAGTGAAGTAAACATCCTTGAAGCTTTCTTT.

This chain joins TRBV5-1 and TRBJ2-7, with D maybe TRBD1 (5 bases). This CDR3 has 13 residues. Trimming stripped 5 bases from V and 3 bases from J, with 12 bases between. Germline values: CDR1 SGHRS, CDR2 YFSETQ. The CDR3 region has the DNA TGCGCCAGCAGTTACAGGACGAACTACGAGCAGTACTTC. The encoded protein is CASSYRTNYEQYF.

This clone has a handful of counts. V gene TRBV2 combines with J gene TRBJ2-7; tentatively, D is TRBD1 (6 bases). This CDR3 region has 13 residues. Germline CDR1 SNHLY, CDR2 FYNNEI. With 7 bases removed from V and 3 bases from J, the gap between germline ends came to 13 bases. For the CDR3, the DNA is TGTGCCAGCATTGGACAGACACTCTACGAGCAGTACTTC. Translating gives CASIGQTLYEQYF.

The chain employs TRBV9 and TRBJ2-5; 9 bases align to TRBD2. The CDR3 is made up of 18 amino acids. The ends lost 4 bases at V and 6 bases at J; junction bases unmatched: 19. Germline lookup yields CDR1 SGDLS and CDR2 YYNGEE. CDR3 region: CASSSGRGEQREVKTQYF. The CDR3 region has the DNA TGTGCCAGCAGCTCCGGGAGGGGGGAACAGCGGGAGGTAAAGACCCAGTACTTC.

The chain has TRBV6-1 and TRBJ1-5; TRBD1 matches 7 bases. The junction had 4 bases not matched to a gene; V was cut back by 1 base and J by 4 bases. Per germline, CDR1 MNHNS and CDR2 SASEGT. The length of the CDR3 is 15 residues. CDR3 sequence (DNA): TGTGCCAGCAGTGAAGGGGGACAGTCTAATCAGCCCCAGCATTTT. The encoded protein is CASSEGGQSNQPQHF.

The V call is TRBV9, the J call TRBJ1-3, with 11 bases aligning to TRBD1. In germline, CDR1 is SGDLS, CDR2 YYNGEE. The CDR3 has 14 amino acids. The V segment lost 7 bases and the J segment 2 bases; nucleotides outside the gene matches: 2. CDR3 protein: CASGGQGAGNTIYF. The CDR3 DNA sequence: TGTGCCAGCGGGGGACAGGGGGCTGGAAACACCATATATTTT. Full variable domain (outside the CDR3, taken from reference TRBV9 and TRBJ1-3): DSGVTQTPKHLITATGQRVTLRCSPRSGDLSVYWYQQSLDQGLQFLIQYYNGEERAKGNILERFSAQQFPDLHSELNLSSLELGDSALYFCASGGQGAGNTIYFGEGSWLTVV.

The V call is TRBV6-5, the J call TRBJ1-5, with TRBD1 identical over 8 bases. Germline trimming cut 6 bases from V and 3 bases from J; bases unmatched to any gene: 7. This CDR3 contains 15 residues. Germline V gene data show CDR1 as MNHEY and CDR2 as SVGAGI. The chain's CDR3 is CASRSGQGLNQPQHF. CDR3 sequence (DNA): TGTGCCAGCAGATCCGGACAGGGCCTCAATCAGCCCCAGCATTTT.

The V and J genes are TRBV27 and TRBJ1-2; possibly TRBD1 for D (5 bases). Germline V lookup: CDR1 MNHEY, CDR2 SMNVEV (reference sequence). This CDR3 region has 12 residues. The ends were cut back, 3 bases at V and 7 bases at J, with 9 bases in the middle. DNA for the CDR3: TGTGCCAGCAGTTTCTCGGGGGGTGGCTACACCTTC. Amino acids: CASSFSGGGYTF.

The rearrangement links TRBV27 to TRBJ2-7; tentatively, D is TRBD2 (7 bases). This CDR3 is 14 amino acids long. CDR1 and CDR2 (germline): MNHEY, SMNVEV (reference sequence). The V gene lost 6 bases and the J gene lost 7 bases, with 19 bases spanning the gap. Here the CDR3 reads CASSPEGGAWEQYF. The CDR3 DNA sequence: TGTGCCAGCAGCCCCGAGGGGGGGGCCTGGGAGCAGTACTTC.

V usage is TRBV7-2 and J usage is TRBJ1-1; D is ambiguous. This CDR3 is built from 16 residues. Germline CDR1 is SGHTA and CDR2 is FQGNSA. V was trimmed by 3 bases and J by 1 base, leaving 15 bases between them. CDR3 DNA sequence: TGTGCCAGCAGCTTGGCCACAATCGCAGGGAACACTGAAGCTTTCTTT. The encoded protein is CASSLATIAGNTEAFF.

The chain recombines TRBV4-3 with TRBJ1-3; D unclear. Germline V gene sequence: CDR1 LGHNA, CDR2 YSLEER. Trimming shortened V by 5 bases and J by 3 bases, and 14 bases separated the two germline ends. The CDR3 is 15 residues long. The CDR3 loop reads CASSLTRGGGNTIYF. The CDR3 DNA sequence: TGCGCCAGCAGCTTGACGCGAGGAGGTGGAAACACCATATATTTT.

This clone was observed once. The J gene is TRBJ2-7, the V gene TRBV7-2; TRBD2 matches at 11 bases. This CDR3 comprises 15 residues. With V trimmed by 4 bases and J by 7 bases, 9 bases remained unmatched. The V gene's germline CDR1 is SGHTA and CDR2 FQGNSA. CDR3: CASSYSGRAPEEQYF. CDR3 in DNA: TGTGCCAGCAGCTATAGCGGGAGGGCCCCTGAAGAGCAGTACTTC.

The chain's CDR3 is CASSFGATNQPQHF. In nucleotides, the CDR3 is TGTGCCAGCAGTTTTGGGGCCACCAATCAGCCCCAGCATTTT. The gene calls are TRBV28 and TRBJ1-5; a weak D match, TRBD1 (5 bases). V was trimmed by 3 bases and J by 3 bases, leaving 9 bases between them. Germline V lookup: CDR1 MDHEN, CDR2 SYDVKM. This CDR3 spans 14 amino acids.

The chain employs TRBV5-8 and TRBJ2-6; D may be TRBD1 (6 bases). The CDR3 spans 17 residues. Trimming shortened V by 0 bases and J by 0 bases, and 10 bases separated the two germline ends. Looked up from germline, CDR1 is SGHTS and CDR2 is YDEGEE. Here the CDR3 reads CASSLGGQSSGANVLTF. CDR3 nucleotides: TGTGCCAGCAGCTTGGGGGGACAATCCTCTGGGGCCAACGTCCTGACTTTC.

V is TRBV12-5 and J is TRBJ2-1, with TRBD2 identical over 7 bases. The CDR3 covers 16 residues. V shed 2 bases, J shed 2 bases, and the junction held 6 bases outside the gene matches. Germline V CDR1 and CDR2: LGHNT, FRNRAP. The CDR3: CASGLRSSGPYNEQFF. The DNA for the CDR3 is TGTGCTAGTGGTTTGCGATCTAGCGGACCCTACAATGAGCAGTTCTTC.

The CDR3 bases are TGCGCCAGCAGCTTGGGCCCCGGACAGTTAGGGGCCCAGCATTTT. Its translation is CASSLGPGQLGAQHF. The V gene is TRBV5-1, the J gene TRBJ1-5; perhaps TRBD1 as D (6 bases). V lost 0 bases to trimming and J lost 11 bases, with 18 bases between them. The CDR3 is made up of 15 amino acids. From germline, CDR1 is SGHRS and CDR2 YFSETQ.

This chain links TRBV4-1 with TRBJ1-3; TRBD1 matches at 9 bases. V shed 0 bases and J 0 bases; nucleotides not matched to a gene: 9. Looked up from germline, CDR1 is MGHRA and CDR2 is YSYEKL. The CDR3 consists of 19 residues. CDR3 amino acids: CASSQEGWGQGNSGNTIYF. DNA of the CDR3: TGCGCCAGCAGCCAAGAGGGGTGGGGACAGGGAAACTCTGGAAACACCATATATTTT.

The DNA for the CDR3 is TGTGCCAGCAGTGAAGCACCCCTCGGGACAGCGACCTACTCTGGAAACACCATATATTTT. Translation gives CASSEAPLGTATYSGNTIYF. The chain uses TRBV6-1 and TRBJ1-3; 7 bases align to TRBD1. Germline lookup yields CDR1 MNHNS and CDR2 SASEGT. The CDR3 sequence is 20 residues long. Trimming cost V 0 bases and J 0 bases; bases outside gene matches: 14.

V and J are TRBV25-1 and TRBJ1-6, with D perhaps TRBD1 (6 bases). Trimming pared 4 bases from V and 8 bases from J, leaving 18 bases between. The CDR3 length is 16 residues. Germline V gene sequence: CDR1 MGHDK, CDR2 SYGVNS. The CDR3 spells CASSGHRAPGDSPLHF. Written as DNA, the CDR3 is TGTGCCAGCAGTGGTCACAGGGCCCCTGGAGATTCACCCCTCCACTTT.

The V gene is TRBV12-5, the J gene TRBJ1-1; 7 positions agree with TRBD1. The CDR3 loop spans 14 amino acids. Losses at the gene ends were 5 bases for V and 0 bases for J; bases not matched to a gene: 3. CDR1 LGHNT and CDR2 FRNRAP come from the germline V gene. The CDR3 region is CASGQRGLNTEAFF. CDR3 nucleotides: TGTGCTAGTGGTCAAAGGGGGCTGAACACTGAAGCTTTCTTT.

The CDR3 loop is CASSSRTSGPYEQYF. For the CDR3, the DNA is TGTGCCAGCTCATCCCGGACTAGCGGGCCCTACGAGCAGTACTTC. The chain has TRBV18 and TRBJ2-7; 11 nucleotides align to TRBD2. The CDR3 loop spans 15 amino acids. Germline CDR1 is KGHSH and CDR2 is LQKENI. Trimming took 5 bases from V and 2 from J; bases not matched to a gene: 5.

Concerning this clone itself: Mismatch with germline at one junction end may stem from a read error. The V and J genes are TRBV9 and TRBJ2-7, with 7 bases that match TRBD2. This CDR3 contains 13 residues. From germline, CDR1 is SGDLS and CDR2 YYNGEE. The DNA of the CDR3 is TGTGCCAGCAGCGTAGCTCCTGGGAGGGCTAGCAGCTTC. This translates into CASSVAPGRASSF.

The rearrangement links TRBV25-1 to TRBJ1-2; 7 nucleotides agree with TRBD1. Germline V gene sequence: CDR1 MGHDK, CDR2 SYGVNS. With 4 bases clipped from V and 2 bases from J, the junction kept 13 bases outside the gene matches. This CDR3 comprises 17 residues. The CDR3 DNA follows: TGTGCCAGCAGTGGCCGGGAGACAGGGACCCTCAACTATGGCTACACCTTC. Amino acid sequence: CASSGRETGTLNYGYTF.

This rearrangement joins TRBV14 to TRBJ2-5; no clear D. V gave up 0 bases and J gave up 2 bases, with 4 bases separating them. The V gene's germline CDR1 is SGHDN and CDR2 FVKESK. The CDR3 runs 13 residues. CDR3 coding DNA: TGTGCCAGCAGCCAAGATCTACAAGAGACCCAGTACTTC. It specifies CASSQDLQETQYF.